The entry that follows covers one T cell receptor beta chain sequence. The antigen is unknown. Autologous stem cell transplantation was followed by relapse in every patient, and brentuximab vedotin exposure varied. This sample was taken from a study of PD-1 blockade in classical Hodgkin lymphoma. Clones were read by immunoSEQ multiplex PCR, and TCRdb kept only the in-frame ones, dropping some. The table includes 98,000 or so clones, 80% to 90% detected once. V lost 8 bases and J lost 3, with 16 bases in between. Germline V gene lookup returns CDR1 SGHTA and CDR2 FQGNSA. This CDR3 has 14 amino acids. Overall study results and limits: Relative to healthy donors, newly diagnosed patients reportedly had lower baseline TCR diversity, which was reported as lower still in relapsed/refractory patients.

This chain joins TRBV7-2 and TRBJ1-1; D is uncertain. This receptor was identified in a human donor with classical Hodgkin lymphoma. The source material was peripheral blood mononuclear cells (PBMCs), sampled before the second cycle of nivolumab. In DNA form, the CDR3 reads TGTGCCAGCGCCCCGTCAGCAGGACACACTGAAGCTTTCTTT. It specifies CASAPSAGHTEAFF.